Included here is one T cell receptor (beta chain) sequence, with context. This sample stems from a study of blood T cell repertoires in COVID-19. Overall study: Collection of acute and convalescent COVID-19 samples took place in the United States, Italy and Spain.

The method was immunoSEQ multiplex PCR; TCRdb's version includes in-frame clones alone and lacks a portion of them. The sample holds 250,000 to 350,000 clones, approximately 86% seen once. CDR1 and CDR2 (germline): MNHEY, SVGEGT. The CDR3 sequence is 15 residues long. Deletions cut 2 bases from V and 5 bases from J, with 13 bases between. The material sequenced was peripheral blood. V is TRBV6-2 or TRBV6-3 and J is TRBJ2-1; D might be TRBD1 (6 bases). The receptor comes from a woman in her fifties or sixties who had recovered from COVID-19. This CDR3 reads CASSYMGQGNNEQFF. DNA for the CDR3: TGTGCCAGCAGTTACATGGGGCAGGGGAACAATGAGCAGTTCTTC.